This TCR beta chain was found in a study of cytomegalovirus exposure and HLA in healthy donors. In the PCR, 60 Vbeta and 13 Jbeta primers were used. TCRdb's copy holds only in-frame clones and misses some; the assay was immunoSEQ multiplex PCR. This sample has about 130,000 clones, with 80% found just once. There are 15 residues in the CDR3. The V gene's germline CDR1 is SGDLS and CDR2 YYNGEE. V gave up 0 bases and J gave up 5 bases; unmatched junction bases: 8. The chain employs TRBV9 and TRBJ2-7; TRBD2 matches at 7 bases. Material for sequencing was PBMCs. The receptor comes from a young man in good health and CMV-seronegative. The CDR3 here is CASSVALARHHEQYF. The DNA of the CDR3 is TGTGCCAGCAGCGTAGCACTAGCGAGGCACCACGAGCAGTACTTC.